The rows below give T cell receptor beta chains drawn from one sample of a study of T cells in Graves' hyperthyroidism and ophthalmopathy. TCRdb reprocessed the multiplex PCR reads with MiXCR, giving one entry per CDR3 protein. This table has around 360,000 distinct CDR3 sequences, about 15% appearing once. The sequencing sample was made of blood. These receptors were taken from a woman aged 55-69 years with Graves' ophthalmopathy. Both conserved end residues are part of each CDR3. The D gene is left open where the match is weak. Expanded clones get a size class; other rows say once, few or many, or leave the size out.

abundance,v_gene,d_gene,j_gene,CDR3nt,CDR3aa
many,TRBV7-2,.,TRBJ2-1,TGTGCCAGCAGCTTATTCAAGGGCGCGCAGTTCTTC,CASSLFKGAQFF
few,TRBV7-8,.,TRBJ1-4,TGTGCCAGCAGCAAAAAGCCGACAACTAATGAAAAACTGTTTTTT,CASSKKPTTNEKLFF
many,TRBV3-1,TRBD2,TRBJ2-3,TGTGCCAGCAGCCTTGGACTAGCGGGAGTCGGGGATACGCAGTATTTT,CASSLGLAGVGDTQYF
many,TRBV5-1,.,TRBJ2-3,TGCGCCAGCACGAGACAGACCACAGATACGCAGTATTTT,CASTRQTTDTQYF
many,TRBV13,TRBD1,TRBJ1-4,TGTGCCAGCAGCTTATTGGGGACAGGGCCTGAAAAACTGTTTTTT,CASSLLGTGPEKLFF
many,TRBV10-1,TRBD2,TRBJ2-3,TGCGCCAGCAGTCCACGCCGCATAGGGCTAGCGGGACGAACAGATACGCAGTATTTT,CASSPRRIGLAGRTDTQYF
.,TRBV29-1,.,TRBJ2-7,TGCAGCGTTGTGGGCAGGGGGGTCGGCGAGCAGTACTTC,CSVVGRGVGEQYF
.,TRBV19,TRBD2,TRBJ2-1,TGTGCCAGTAGTATAGTTTTTGCGGGAGGGTATGAGCAGTTCTTC,CASSIVFAGGYEQFF
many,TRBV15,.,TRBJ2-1,TGTGCCACCAGCAGTTGGCTAACAAGTGAGCAGTTCTTC,CATSSWLTSEQFF
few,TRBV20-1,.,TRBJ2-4,TGCAGCGCAGGGGAGGACTGGGGTACCAAAAACATTCAGTACTTC,CSAGEDWGTKNIQYF
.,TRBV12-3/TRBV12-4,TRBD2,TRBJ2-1,TGTACCAGCGTTAGCGGGAGAATGTTCTTC,CTSVSGRMFF
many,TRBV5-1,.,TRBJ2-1,TGCGCCAGCAGCTTGGCGTCCGGGGTGAAGGGCAATGAGCAGTTCTTC,CASSLASGVKGNEQFF
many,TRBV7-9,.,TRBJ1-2,TGTGCCAGCAGCCATGGACCGCGAGGGGTTGGCTACACCTTC,CASSHGPRGVGYTF
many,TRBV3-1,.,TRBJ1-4,TGTGCCAGCAGCGCCCCGGGGCCTGAAAAACTGTTTTTT,CASSAPGPEKLFF
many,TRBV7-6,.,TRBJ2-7,TGTGCCAGCAGCTTAGAGACAGGATACTCCTACGAGCAGTACTTC,CASSLETGYSYEQYF
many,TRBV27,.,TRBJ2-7,TGTGCCAGCAGTTTCCCCAACTCCTACGAGCAGTACTTC,CASSFPNSYEQYF
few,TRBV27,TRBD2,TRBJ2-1,TGTGCCAGCAGACCCAGCGGGAGGGGTTACAATGAGCAGTTCTTC,CASRPSGRGYNEQFF
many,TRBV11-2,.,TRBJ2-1,TGTGCCAGCAGCCCACCCCCCGGGGCTACCGATGAGCAGTTCTTC,CASSPPPGATDEQFF
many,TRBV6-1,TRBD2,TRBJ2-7,TGTGCCAGCAGTTCGCCCGGGACTAGCGGGAGCAGTCCCCACGAGCAGTACTTC,CASSSPGTSGSSPHEQYF
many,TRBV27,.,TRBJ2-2,TGTGCCAGCCGGAAGACTCGGACCGGGGAGCTGTTTTTT,CASRKTRTGELFF